The source of this T cell receptor delta chain is a study of γδ T cells in repeated Plasmodium falciparum infection. This clone was seen many times. The TCRdb record carries a much larger clone's protein, which differs from this DNA's translation at residue 12; a read error is the likely cause, and the protein listed here is the DNA translation. Bulk repertoires came from Vgamma9/Vdelta2+ or Vdelta2-negative gammadelta T cells flow-sorted from PBMC. Both TRG and TRD chains were sequenced from each sorted sample. TCRdb applied CATT to the multiplex PCR reads for clone calling. The sample includes over 90,000 delta-chain clones, approximately 1% seen only once; the top ten take more than 9%. The CDR3 runs to 17 residues. The V and J ends lost 2 bases and 6 bases respectively, with 19 bases between them. Germline V gene lookup returns CDR1 TSWWSYY and CDR2 QGS.

Sequenced: gamma-delta T cells from blood. The gene calls are TRDV1 and TRDJ2, with D possibly being TRDD3 (6 bases). This receptor was taken from a pool of human donors (malaria-infected and uninfected, not separated). CDR3 region: CALGEFDWGSLAAQLFF. In nucleotides, the CDR3 is TGTGCTCTTGGGGAATTTGATTGGGGGTCCTTGGCAGCACAACTCTTCTTT.